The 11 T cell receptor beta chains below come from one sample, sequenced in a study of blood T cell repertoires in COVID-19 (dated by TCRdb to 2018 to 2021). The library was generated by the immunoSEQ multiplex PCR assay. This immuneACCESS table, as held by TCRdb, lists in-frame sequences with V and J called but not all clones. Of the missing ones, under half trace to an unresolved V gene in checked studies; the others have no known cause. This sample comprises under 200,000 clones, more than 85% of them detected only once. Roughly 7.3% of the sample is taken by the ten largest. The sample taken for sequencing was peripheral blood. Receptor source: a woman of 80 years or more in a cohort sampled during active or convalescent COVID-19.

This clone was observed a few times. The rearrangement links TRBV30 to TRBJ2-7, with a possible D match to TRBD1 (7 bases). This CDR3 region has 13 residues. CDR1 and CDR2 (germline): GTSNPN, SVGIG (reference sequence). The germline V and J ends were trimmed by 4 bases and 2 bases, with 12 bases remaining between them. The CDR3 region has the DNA TGTGCCTGGATGCGGGACAGACCCTACGAGCAGTACTTC. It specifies CAWMRDRPYEQYF. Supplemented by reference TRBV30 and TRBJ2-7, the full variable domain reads SQTIHQWPATLVQPVGSPLSLECTVEGTSNPNLYWYRQAAGRGLQLLFYSVGIGQISSEVPQNLSASRPQDRQFILSSKKLLLSDSGFYLCAWMRDRPYEQYFGPGTRLTVT.

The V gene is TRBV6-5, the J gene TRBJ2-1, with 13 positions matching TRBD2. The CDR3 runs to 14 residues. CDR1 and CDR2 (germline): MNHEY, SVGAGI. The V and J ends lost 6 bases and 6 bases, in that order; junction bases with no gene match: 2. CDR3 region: CASRTSGRPNEQFF. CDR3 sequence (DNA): TGTGCCAGCAGGACTAGCGGGAGGCCCAATGAGCAGTTCTTC.

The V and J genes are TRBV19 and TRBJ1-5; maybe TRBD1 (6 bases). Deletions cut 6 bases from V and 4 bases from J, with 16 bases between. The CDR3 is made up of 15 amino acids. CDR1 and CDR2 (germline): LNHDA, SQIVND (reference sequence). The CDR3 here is CASRPPGHLNQPQHF. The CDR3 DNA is TGTGCCAGTAGACCCCCGGGACATTTAAATCAGCCCCAGCATTTT.

The CDR3, as DNA: TGTGCCAGCAGGCGGGGGACTAGCGGTAACGCAGATACGCAGTATTTT. Translated: CASRRGTSGNADTQYF. The chain carries TRBV2 and TRBJ2-3; 11 bases map to TRBD2. CDR1 is SNHLY, CDR2 FYNNEI, per germline. Trimming cost V 6 bases and J 4 bases; bases outside gene matches: 9. The CDR3 has 16 amino acids.

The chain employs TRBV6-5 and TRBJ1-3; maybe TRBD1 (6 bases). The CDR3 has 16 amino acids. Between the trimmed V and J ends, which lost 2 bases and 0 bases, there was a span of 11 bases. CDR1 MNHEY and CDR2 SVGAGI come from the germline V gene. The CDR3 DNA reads TGTGCCAGCAGTTACCAGGGGCCGTTCTCTGGAAACACCATATATTTT. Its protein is CASSYQGPFSGNTIYF.

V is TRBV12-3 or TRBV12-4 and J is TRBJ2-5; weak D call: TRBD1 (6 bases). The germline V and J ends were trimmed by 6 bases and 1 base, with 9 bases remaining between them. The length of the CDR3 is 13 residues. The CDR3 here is CASSRQVQETQYF. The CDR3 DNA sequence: TGTGCCAGCAGCCGACAGGTCCAAGAGACCCAGTACTTC.

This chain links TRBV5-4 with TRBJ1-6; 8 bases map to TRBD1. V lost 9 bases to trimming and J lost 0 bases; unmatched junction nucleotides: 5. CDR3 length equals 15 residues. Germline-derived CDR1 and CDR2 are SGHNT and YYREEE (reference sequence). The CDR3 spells CATRQGASYNSPLHF. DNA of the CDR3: TGTGCCACCCGGCAGGGGGCCTCCTATAATTCACCCCTCCACTTT.

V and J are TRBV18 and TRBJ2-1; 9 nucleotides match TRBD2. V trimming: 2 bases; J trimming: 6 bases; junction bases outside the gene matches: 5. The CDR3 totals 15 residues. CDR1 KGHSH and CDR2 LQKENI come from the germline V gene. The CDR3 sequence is CASSPRTSVGNEQFF. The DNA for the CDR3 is TGTGCCAGCTCACCAAGGACTAGCGTAGGCAATGAGCAGTTCTTC.

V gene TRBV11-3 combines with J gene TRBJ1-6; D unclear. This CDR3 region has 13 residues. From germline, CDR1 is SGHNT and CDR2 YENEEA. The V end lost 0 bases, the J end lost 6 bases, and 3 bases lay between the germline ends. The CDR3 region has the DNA TGTGCCAGCAGCTTAGATAGTAATTCACCCCTCCACTTT. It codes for CASSLDSNSPLHF.

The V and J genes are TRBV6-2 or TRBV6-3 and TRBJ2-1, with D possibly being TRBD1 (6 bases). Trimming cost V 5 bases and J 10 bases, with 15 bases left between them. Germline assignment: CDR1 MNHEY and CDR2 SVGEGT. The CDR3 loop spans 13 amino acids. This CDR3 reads CASSVHRVGEQFF. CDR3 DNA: TGTGCCAGCAGTGTCCACAGGGTTGGCGAGCAGTTCTTC.

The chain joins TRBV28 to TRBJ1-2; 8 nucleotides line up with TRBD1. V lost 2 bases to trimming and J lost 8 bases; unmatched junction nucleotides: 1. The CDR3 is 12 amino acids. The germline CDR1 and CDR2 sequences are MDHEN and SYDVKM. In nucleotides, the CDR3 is TGTGCCAGCAGTTTAAGACAGGGGGGCTACACCTTC. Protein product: CASSLRQGGYTF.